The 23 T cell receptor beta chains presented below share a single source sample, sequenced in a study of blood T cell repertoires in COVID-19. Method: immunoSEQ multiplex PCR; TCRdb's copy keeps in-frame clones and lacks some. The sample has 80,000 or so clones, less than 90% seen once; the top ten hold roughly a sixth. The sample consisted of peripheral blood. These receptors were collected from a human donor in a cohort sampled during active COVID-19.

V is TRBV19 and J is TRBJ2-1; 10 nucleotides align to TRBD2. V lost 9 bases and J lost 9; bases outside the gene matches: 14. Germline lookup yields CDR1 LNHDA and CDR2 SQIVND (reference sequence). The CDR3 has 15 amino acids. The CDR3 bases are TGTGCCAGCGGACCGGGACTAGCGCAAGGAAGTGAGCAGTTCTTC. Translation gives CASGPGLAQGSEQFF.

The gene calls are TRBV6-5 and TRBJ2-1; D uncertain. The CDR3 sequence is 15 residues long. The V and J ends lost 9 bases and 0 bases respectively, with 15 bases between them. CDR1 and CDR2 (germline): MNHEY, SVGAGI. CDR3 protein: CASSLTFFSYNEQFF. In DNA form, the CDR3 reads TGTGCCAGTTCGTTGACATTCTTCTCCTACAATGAGCAGTTCTTC.

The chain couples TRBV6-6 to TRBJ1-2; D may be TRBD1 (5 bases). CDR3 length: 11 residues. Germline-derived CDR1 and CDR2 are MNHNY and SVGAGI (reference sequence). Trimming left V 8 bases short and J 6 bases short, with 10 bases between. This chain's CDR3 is CASSPGDGYTF. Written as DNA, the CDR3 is TGTGCCAGCTCCCCGGGGGATGGCTACACCTTC.

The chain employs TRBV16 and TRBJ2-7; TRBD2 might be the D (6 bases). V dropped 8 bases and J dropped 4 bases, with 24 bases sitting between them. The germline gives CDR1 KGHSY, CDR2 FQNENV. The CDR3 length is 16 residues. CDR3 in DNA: TGTGCCAGCCAATCCTATCCGGGTGGGGGGACGTACGAGCAGTACTTC. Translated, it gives CASQSYPGGGTYEQYF.

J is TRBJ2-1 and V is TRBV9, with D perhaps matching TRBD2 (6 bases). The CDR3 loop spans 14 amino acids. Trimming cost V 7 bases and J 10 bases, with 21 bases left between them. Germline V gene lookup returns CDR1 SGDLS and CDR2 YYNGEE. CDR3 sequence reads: CASGTGLRYWEQFF. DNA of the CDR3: TGTGCCAGCGGAACGGGACTCCGCTACTGGGAGCAGTTCTTC.

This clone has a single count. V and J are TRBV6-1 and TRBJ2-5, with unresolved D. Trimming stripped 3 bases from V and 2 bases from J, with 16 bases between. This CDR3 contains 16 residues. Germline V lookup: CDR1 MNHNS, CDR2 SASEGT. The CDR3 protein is CASSENKLGGQETQYF. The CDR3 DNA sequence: TGTGCCAGCAGTGAGAACAAGCTAGGCGGACAAGAGACCCAGTACTTC.

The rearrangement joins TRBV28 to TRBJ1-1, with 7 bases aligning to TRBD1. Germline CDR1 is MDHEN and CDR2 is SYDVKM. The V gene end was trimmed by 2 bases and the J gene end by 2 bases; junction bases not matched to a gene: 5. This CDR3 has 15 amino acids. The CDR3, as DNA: TGTGCCAGCAGTTTACTGGGGACAGTAAACACTGAAGCTTTCTTT. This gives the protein CASSLLGTVNTEAFF.

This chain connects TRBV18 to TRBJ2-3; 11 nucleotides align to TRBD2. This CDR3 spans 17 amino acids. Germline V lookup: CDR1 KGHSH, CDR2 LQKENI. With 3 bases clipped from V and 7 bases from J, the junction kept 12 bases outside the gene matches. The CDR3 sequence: CASSPRLAGRPSNTQYF. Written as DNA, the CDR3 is TGTGCCAGCTCACCTAGACTAGCGGGGAGACCCTCTAATACGCAGTATTTT.

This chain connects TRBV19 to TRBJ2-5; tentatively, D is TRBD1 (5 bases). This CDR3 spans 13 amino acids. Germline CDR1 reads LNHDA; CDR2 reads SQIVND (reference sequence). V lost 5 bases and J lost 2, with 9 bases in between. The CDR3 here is CASSGSGQETQYF. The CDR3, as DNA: TGTGCCAGTAGTGGCTCAGGGCAAGAGACCCAGTACTTC.

The CDR3 protein is CASSLGRRNQPQHF. In DNA, the CDR3 is TGTGCCAGCAGCTTGGGACGGAGGAATCAGCCCCAGCATTTT. V is TRBV5-6 and J is TRBJ1-5; unclear D gene. V lost 0 bases to trimming and J lost 4 bases, with 8 bases between them. The CDR3 runs 14 residues. Germline lookup yields CDR1 SGHDT and CDR2 YYEEEE. The whole variable domain, remainder taken from reference TRBV5-6 and TRBJ1-5, is DAGVTQSPTHLIKTRGQQVTLRCSPKSGHDTVSWYQQALGQGPQFIFQYYEEEERQRGNFPDRFSGHQFPNYSSELNVNALLLGDSALYLCASSLGRRNQPQHFGDGTRLSIL.

In DNA form, the CDR3 reads TGTGCCAGCAGTGAAAGGGACAGGGGTTTTGGTCAGCCCCAGCATTTT. It encodes CASSERDRGFGQPQHF. The rearrangement uses TRBV6-1 and TRBJ1-5, with 10 nucleotides matching TRBD1. The V gene end was trimmed by 2 bases and the J gene end by 6 bases; junction bases not matched to a gene: 7. The CDR3 has 16 amino acids. Germline CDR1 is MNHNS and CDR2 is SASEGT.

DNA for the CDR3: TGTGCCAGCAGGTTCCTACTAGAATTGGATGAGCAGTTCTTC. Its translation is CASRFLLELDEQFF. The rearrangement uses TRBV6-4 and TRBJ2-1; TRBD2 is a possible D gene (5 bases). The CDR3 loop spans 14 amino acids. Trimming pared 6 bases from V and 8 bases from J, leaving 17 bases between. Looked up from germline, CDR1 is MRHNA and CDR2 is SNTAGT.

CDR3 region: CASSLGLRSPLHF. CDR3 DNA sequence: TGTGCCAGCAGCTTAGGGCTGAGGTCACCCCTCCACTTT. The V and J genes are TRBV11-2 and TRBJ1-6; D is undetermined. This CDR3 has 13 residues. V was trimmed by 1 base and J by 10 bases, leaving 8 bases between them. The germline CDR1 and CDR2 sequences are SGHAT and FQNNGV.

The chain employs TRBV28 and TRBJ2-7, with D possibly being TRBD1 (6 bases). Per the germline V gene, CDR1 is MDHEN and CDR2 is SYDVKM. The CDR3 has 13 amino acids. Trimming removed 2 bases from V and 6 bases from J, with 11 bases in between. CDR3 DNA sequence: TGTGCCAGCAGTTTAGCAGGGGATGCCGAGCAGTACTTC. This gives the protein CASSLAGDAEQYF.

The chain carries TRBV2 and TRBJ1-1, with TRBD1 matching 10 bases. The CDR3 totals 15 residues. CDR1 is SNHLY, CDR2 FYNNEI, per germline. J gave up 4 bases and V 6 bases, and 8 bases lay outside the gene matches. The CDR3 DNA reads TGTGCCAGCAGGAGACAGGGGGCGCGGGGCACTGAAGCTTTCTTT. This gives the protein CASRRQGARGTEAFF.

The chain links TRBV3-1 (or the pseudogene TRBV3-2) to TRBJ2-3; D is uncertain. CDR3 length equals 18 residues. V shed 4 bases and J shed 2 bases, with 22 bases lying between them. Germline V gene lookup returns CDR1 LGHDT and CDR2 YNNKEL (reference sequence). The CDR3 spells CASSRYIQVSSSTDTQYF. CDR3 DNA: TGTGCCAGCAGCCGTTATATCCAGGTGTCATCCTCCACAGATACGCAGTATTTT.

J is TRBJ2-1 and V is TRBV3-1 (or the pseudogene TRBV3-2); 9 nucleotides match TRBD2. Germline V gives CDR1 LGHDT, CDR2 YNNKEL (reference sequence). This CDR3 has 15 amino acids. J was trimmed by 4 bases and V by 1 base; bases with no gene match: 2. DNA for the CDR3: TGTGCCAGCAGCCAAGGACTAGCGGATTACAATGAGCAGTTCTTC. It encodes CASSQGLADYNEQFF.

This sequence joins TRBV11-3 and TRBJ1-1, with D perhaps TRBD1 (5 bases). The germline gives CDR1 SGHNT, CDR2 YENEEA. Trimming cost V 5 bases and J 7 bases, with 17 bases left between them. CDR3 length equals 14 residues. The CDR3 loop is CASSPGGRLVEAFF. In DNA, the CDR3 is TGTGCCAGCAGCCCGGGGGGACGGTTAGTTGAAGCTTTCTTT.

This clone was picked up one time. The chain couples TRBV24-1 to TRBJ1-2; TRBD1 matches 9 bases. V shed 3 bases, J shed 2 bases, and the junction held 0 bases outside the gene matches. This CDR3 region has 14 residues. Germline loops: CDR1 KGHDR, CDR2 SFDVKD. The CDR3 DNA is TGTGCCACCAGTGATGGGACAGGGAACTATGGCTACACCTTC. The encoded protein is CATSDGTGNYGYTF.

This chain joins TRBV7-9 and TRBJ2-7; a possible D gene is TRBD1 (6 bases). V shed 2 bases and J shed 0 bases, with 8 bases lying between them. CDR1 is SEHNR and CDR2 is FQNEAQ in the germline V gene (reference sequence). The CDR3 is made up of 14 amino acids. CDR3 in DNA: TGTGCCAGCAGCTTAACAGGGTACTCCTACGAGCAGTACTTC. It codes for CASSLTGYSYEQYF. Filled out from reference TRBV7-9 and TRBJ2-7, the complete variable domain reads DTGVSQNPRHKITKRGQNVTFRCDPISEHNRLYWYRQTLGQGPEFLTYFQNEAQLEKSRLLSDRFSAERPKGSFSTLEIQRTEQGDSAMYLCASSLTGYSYEQYFGPGTRLTVT.

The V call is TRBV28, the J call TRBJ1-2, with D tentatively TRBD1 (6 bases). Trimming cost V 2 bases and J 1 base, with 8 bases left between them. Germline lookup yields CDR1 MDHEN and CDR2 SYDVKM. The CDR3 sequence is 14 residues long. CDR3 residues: CASSLRGSNYGYTF. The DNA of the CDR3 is TGTGCCAGCAGTTTAAGGGGGAGTAACTATGGCTACACCTTC.

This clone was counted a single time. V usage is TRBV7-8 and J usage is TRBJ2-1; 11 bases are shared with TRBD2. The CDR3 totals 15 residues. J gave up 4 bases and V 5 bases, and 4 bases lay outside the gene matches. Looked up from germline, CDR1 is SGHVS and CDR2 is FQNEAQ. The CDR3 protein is CASSPTSGAYNEQFF. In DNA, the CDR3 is TGTGCCAGCAGCCCGACTAGCGGGGCTTACAATGAGCAGTTCTTC.

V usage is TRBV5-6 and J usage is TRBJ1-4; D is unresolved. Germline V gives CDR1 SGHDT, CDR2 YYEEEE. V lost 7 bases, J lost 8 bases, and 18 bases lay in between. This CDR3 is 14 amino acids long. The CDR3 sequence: CASRLEASYEKLFF. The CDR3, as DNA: TGTGCCAGCCGACTAGAGGCTTCATACGAAAAACTGTTTTTT.